This is a list of T cell receptor beta chains from one sample in a study of cytomegalovirus exposure and HLA in healthy donors. Using immunoSEQ multiplex PCR, the repertoire was profiled, and TCRdb retains in-frame clones only, with some absent. The sample has over 90,000 clones, 73% seen once. The specimen was PBMCs. The receptors stem from a man aged 35-49 years in good health and CMV-seronegative. CDR3s include the opening cysteine and the closing phenylalanine or tryptophan. Fields, in order: V gene, D gene, clone size, J gene, CDR3 protein, CDR3 DNA. The D gene is left open where the match is weak. Where a row states a size, it is once, few, many or the class of an expanded clone; other rows omit it.

TRBV11-2	-	-	TRBJ2-1	CASSLVHGEQFF	TGTGCCAGCAGCTTGGTCCACGGGGAGCAGTTCTTC
TRBV5-5	TRBD1	-	TRBJ1-1	CASSTTGGGTEAFF	TGTGCCAGCAGCACTACAGGGGGTGGTACTGAAGCTTTCTTT
TRBV6-1	-	-	TRBJ2-3	CASSGSLPGAFYTQYF	TGTGCCAGCAGTGGCTCTCTTCCGGGAGCTTTTTATACGCAGTATTTT
TRBV2	-	few	TRBJ2-7	CASSSPSAGGSYEQYF	TGTGCCAGCAGCTCACCTAGTGCCGGGGGCTCCTACGAGCAGTACTTC
TRBV5-4	-	once	TRBJ2-1	CASSLRLVSGNEQFF	TGTGCCAGCAGCTTGCGACTAGTATCGGGAAATGAGCAGTTCTTC
TRBV7-9	-	-	TRBJ2-3	CASSPVRTQYF	TGTGCCAGCAGCCCGGTGCGTACGCAGTATTTT
TRBV5-6	-	few	TRBJ1-1	CASSSRDAIEAFF	TGTGCCAGCAGCTCGCGGGACGCCATTGAAGCTTTCTTT
TRBV5-1	TRBD2	few	TRBJ2-1	CASLQNGGAGNEQFF	TGCGCCAGCCTCCAGAACGGGGGGGCTGGGAATGAGCAGTTCTTC
TRBV7-3	-	-	TRBJ2-3	CASSLGGTDTQYF	TGTGCCAGCAGCTTGGGCGGGACAGATACGCAGTATTTT
TRBV5-1	TRBD2	few	TRBJ2-3	CASSQRGITDTQYF	TGCGCCAGCAGCCAGCGGGGGATCACAGATACGCAGTATTTT
TRBV13	-	-	TRBJ1-1	CASSLGGGSEAFF	TGTGCCAGCAGCTTGGGGGGGGGCTCTGAAGCTTTCTTT
TRBV28	TRBD1	-	TRBJ1-1	CASRDGQGASEAFF	TGTGCCAGCAGGGATGGACAGGGGGCAAGTGAAGCTTTCTTT
TRBV4-1	TRBD2	-	TRBJ2-7	CASSQVISSGGESYEQYF	TGCGCCAGCAGCCAAGTAATATCTAGCGGGGGGGAATCCTACGAGCAGTACTTC
TRBV7-2	-	few	TRBJ2-2	CASSSPGVNTGELFF	TGTGCCAGCAGCTCCCCAGGTGTAAACACCGGGGAGCTGTTTTTT
TRBV4-1	TRBD2	-	TRBJ2-1	CASSQEEIAGGLYEQFF	TGCGCCAGCAGCCAAGAAGAAATAGCGGGGGGGCTGTATGAGCAGTTCTTC
TRBV27	-	-	TRBJ1-1	CASSFLGGAEAFF	TGTGCCAGCAGTTTCCTAGGGGGGGCTGAAGCTTTCTTT
TRBV6-4	TRBD2	few	TRBJ2-3	CASSVTSGTTDTQYF	TGTGCCAGCAGTGTGACTAGCGGGACCACAGATACGCAGTATTTT
TRBV16	TRBD1	-	TRBJ1-2	CASSPINRGVSYGYTF	TGTGCCAGCAGCCCGATAAACAGGGGAGTTAGCTATGGCTACACCTTC
TRBV19	-	few	TRBJ1-3	CASSIADGLSGNTIYF	TGTGCCAGTAGTATAGCCGACGGACTCTCTGGAAACACCATATATTTT
TRBV9	TRBD1	few	TRBJ2-7	CASSVGEGAVRQYF	TGTGCCAGCAGCGTGGGCGAGGGGGCGGTACGTCAGTACTTC
TRBV27	TRBD1	-	TRBJ1-5	CASRGGQGYQPQHF	TGTGCCAGCAGAGGGGGACAGGGATATCAGCCCCAGCATTTT
TRBV7-8	TRBD1	-	TRBJ2-7	CASSRPGTGGINEQYF	TGTGCCAGCAGCCGGCCCGGGACAGGGGGCATCAACGAGCAGTACTTC
TRBV15	-	few	TRBJ2-3	CATSRLTDTQYF	TGTGCCACCAGCAGACTCACAGATACGCAGTATTTT
TRBV28	-	-	TRBJ1-2	CASSWAQGYGYTF	TGTGCCAGCAGTTGGGCACAGGGCTATGGCTACACCTTC
TRBV5-4	TRBD1	-	TRBJ2-7	CASSWDRGNYEQYF	TGTGCCAGCAGCTGGGACAGGGGGAACTACGAGCAGTACTTC
TRBV28	-	-	TRBJ1-2	CASSLYWGEGYTF	TGTGCCAGCAGTTTATATTGGGGGGAAGGCTACACCTTC
TRBV15	-	-	TRBJ2-7	CATSRGLLNSYEQYF	TGTGCCACCAGCAGAGGTTTACTAAACTCCTACGAGCAGTACTTC
TRBV2	-	-	TRBJ1-4	CASSVLGEDRNEKLFF	TGTGCCAGCAGTGTATTAGGTGAGGATCGAAATGAAAAACTGTTTTTT
TRBV27	TRBD2	-	TRBJ2-1	CASSFGGGLYNEQFF	TGTGCCAGCAGTTTCGGGGGGGGATTATACAATGAGCAGTTCTTC
TRBV30	TRBD2	-	TRBJ2-2	CAWKGLLAGGPGELFF	TGTGCCTGGAAGGGATTACTAGCGGGGGGGCCCGGGGAGCTGTTTTTT